In this sample, the clone carrying this T cell receptor (beta chain) turned up a few times. In the original processing: Amplifying reference gene primers gave estimates of nucleated cell counts. Produced via immunoSEQ multiplex PCR; TCRdb's table is partial and in-frame only. V, J and clone size reflect that table, while D and trimming were determined from the DNA. The repertoire holds about 250,000 clones, with about four fifths as singletons. J gave up 5 bases and V 5 bases, and 7 bases lay outside the gene matches. The CDR3 is 15 amino acids. Per germline, CDR1 KGHDR and CDR2 SFDVKD. This specimen belongs to a study of blood T cell repertoires in COVID-19. Across the study: Material from acute and convalescent COVID-19 was sourced from the United States, Italy and Spain. From T cells, B-cell-depleted T cells, or PBMCs came the material, which was cDNA or gDNA.

The sequence was obtained from a man between 50 and 59 years old with active or convalescent COVID-19. Input material: peripheral blood. The gene calls are TRBV24-1 and TRBJ2-3; 9 bases are a match to TRBD1. The CDR3: CATSGLGQGGDTQYF. The CDR3 nucleotides read TGTGCCACCAGTGGACTGGGACAGGGTGGAGATACGCAGTATTTT.